Included here is one TCR beta chain sequence, with context. This receptor's antigen is unknown. Base qualities are not provided; no much larger clone lies one nucleotide away. Library prep was done by 5' RACE. Sequencing was performed on an Illumina HiSeq 2500. The second PCR ran for about 7 to 11 cycles and used a J-beta primer mix along with a sample-barcoded 5' primer. A template-switch 5' adaptor carrying 12 random nucleotides introduced a unique molecular identifier onto each TCR beta cDNA molecule. Each sample yielded at least 3 million CDR3-containing paired-end reads. First-strand cDNA synthesis was performed from all RNA using the Mint cDNA synthesis kit, with priming by a TRBC-specific oligonucleotide. After uracil-DNA glycosylase treatment, a first 18-cycle PCR used universal primers M1SS and BC2_uni_R on all cDNA. On the study's bioinformatics: For normalization, 1 million high-quality reads were randomly selected from each sample, with every read carrying a distinct molecular identifier. Instead of being binned into consensus sequences, reads with shared molecular identifiers were discarded. CDR3 identification, clonotype clustering and error correction used MiTCR with a Q25 quality threshold and the strictest error-elimination algorithm. A nonparametric unseen species model with Euler transformation was used to estimate lower-bound total TCR beta diversity. TCRdb itself trimmed the public reads at Q25 with fastp, ran MiXCR and retained productive beta chains. Rows are combined by CDR3 protein, so each entry shows the most common genes and DNA. Clone size and V and J calls follow TCRdb, not the original study. The sample table contains about 970,000 distinct CDR3 sequences; only one count was recorded for roughly 51% of them. Jointly, the top ten make up around a fifth of the sample.

Systemically healthy Caucasian individuals from Russia, 35 to 50 in total and aged about 6 to 95 years, were included as donors. Each donor gave 8 to 10 milliliters of peripheral blood, drawn into EDTA-treated Vacutainer tubes. Ficoll-Paque density-gradient centrifugation was used to isolate PBMCs, with at least 7 million obtained per sample. Trizol reagent was used to extract total RNA from PBMCs, with at least 6 micrograms per sample. The percentages of naive CD45RAhigh/CD27high T cells were determined by flow cytometry on a PBMC aliquot from every donor. The data were taken from a study of blood T cells in healthy people across ages (dated by TCRdb to between 2014 and 2016). About the full investigation: In model experiments, template switching captured about one uniquely barcoded TCR beta cDNA molecule for every two T cells. To track age-related changes in TCR beta repertoire diversity, the study relied on deep sequencing normalized with unique cDNA molecular identifiers. The donors were divided into four age groups: young (average around 17 years), middle-aged (about 39), aged (roughly 66) and long-lived (roughly 86). Donors of different ages were randomly distributed across sequencing lanes to avoid experimental bias. The study analyzed two additional independent replicas of 1 million unique cDNA reads from the same blood draw for two donors, one aged 18 to 30 and one aged 80 or older.

Paper-wide results and their limitations: Since profiling was done on bulk unsorted PBMCs, naive and antigen-experienced compartments could not be conclusively compared. Estimates of total diversity based on one million sequenced T cells were regarded as lower bounds and as underestimates. The percentage of naive T cells measured by flow cytometry correlated strongly with observed TCR beta diversity. Compared with the aged group, the long-lived group had more naive CD4+ T cells, fewer expanded clones and increased TCR diversity, a pattern suggesting age selection. Because the CMV infection status of the donors was unknown, age-related changes in expanded clonotypes may potentially have been confounded. As age increased, observed TCR beta diversity per million T cells dropped in a roughly linear way, and a significant reduction was already evident by age 40.

The CDR3 numbers 15 residues from cysteine through phenylalanine. CDR3 DNA only is kept here, 45 bases in frame from base 1. From a lookup of the germline V gene (reference sequence), CDR1 and CDR2 are LNHNV and YYDKDF. V is cut by 0 bases and J by 8 bases, and the space between the germline ends is 14 bases. The TCR originated in a woman aged 55-75 years in good health. The sequenced sample consisted of blood. Recombination joined TRBV15 with TRBJ2-1; TRBD2 is possibly the D segment (6 matching bases). The CDR3 protein is CATSRDSSEVDEQFF. The nucleotides are TGTGCCACCAGCAGAGATTCTAGCGAAGTGGATGAGCAGTTCTTC.